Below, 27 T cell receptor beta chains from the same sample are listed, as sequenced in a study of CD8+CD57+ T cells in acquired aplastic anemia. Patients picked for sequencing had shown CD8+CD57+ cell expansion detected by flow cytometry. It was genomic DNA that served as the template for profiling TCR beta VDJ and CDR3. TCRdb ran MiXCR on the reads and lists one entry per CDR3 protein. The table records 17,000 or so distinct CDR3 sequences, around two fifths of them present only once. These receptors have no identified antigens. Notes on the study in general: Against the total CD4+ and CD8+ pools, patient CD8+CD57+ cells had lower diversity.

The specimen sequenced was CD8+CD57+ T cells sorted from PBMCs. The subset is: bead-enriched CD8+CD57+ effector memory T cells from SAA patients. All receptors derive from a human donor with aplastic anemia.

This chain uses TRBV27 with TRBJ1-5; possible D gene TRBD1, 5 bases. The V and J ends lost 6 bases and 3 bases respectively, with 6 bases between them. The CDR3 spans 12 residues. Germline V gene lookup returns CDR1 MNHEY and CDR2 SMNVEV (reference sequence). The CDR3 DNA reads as TGTGCCAGCAGACAGGCCAATCAGCCCCAGCATTTT. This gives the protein CASRQANQPQHF.

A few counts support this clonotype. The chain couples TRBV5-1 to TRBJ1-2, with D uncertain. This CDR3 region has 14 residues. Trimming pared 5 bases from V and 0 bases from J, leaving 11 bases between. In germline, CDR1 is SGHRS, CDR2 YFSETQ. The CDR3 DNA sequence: TGCGCCAGCAGGGAATTGACTGCTAACTATGGCTACACCTTC. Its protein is CASRELTANYGYTF.

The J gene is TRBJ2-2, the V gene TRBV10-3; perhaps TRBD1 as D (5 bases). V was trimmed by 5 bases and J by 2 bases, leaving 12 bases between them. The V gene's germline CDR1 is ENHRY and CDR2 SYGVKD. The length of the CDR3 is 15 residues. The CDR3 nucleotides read TGTGCCATCAGTAGATATCAGGGAAACACCGGGGAGCTGTTTTTT. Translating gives CAISRYQGNTGELFF.

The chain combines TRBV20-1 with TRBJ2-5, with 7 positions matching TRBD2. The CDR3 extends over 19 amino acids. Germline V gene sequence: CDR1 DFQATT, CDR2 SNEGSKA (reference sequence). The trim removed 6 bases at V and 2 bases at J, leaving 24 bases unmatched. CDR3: CSAAAPSGNLYMLQETQYF. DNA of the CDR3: TGCAGTGCCGCCGCCCCAAGCGGGAACCTTTACATGTTACAAGAGACCCAGTACTTC.

CDR3 amino acids: CASSYRTGINEQFF. The CDR3 DNA follows: TGTGCCAGCAGCTACCGGACAGGGATCAATGAGCAGTTCTTC. The rearrangement links TRBV7-8 to TRBJ2-1, with 8 bases that match TRBD1. With V trimmed by 4 bases and J by 6 bases, 5 bases remained unmatched. From germline, CDR1 is SGHVS and CDR2 FQNEAQ. The CDR3 covers 14 residues.

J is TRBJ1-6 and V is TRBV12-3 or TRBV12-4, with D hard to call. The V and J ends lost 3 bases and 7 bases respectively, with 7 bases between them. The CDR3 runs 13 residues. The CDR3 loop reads CASSLVRNSPLHF. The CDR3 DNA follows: TGTGCCAGCAGTTTGGTCAGGAATTCACCCCTCCACTTT.

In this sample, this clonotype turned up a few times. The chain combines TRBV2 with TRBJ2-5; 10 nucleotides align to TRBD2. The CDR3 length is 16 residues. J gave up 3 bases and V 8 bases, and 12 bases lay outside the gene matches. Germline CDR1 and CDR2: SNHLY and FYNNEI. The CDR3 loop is CASGGRTSGPKETQYF. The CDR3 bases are TGTGCCAGCGGGGGAAGGACTAGCGGACCAAAAGAGACCCAGTACTTC.

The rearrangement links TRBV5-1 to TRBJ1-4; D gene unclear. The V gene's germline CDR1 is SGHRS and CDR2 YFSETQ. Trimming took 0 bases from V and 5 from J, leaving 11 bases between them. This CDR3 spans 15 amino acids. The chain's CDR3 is CASSLESGPNEKLFF. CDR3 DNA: TGCGCCAGCAGCTTGGAGTCGGGTCCAAATGAAAAACTGTTTTTT.

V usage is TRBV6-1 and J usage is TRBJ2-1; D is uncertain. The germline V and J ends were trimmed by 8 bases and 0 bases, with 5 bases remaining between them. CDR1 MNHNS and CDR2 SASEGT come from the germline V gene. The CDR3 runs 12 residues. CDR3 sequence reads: CASGSSYNEQFF. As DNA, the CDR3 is TGTGCCAGCGGAAGCTCCTACAATGAGCAGTTCTTC.

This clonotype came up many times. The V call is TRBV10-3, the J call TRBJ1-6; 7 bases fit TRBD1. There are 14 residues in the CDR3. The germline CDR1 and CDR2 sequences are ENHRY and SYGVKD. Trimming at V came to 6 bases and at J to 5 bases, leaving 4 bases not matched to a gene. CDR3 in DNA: TGTGCCATCAGGAGGGGGCAGGATAATTCACCCCTCCACTTT. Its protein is CAIRRGQDNSPLHF.

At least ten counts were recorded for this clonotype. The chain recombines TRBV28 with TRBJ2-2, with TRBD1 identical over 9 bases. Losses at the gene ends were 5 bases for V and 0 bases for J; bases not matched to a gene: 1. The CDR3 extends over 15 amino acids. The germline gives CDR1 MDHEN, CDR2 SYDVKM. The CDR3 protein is CASSGTGPNTGELFF. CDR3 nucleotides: TGTGCCAGCAGTGGGACAGGGCCGAACACCGGGGAGCTGTTTTTT.

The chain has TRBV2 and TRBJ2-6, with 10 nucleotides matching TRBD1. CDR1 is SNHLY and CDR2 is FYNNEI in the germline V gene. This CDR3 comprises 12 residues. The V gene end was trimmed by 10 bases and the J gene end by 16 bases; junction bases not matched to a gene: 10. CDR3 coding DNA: TGTGCCACCGGGACAGGGGCCAGCGGGCTGACTTTC. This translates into CATGTGASGLTF.

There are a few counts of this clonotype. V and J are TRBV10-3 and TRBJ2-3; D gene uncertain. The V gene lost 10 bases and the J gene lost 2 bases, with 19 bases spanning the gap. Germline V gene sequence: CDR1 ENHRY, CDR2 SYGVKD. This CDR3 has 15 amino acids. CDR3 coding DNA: TGTGCCAGCAGCCCTCCTATGGCCCACACAGATACGCAGTATTTT. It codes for CASSPPMAHTDTQYF.

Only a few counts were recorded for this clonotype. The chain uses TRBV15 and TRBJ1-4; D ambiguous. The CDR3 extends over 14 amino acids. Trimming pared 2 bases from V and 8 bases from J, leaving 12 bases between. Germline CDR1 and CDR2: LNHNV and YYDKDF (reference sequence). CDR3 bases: TGTGCCACCAGCAGAATAGGGATTGGCGAAAAACTGTTTTTT. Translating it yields CATSRIGIGEKLFF.

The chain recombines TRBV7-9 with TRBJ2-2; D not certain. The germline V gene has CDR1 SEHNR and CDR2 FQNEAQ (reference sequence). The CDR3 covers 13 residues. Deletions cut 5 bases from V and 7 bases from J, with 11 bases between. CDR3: CASSTSAFGELFF. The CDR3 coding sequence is TGTGCCAGCAGCACTTCGGCATTCGGGGAGCTGTTTTTT.

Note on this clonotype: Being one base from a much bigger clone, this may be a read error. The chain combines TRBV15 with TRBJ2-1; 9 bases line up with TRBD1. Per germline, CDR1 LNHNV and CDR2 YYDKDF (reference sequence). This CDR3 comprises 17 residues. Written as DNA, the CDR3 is TGTGCCACCAGCAGAGCTGGAGGGACAGGGATGGACAATGAGCAGATCTTC. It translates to CATSRAGGTGMDNEQIF.

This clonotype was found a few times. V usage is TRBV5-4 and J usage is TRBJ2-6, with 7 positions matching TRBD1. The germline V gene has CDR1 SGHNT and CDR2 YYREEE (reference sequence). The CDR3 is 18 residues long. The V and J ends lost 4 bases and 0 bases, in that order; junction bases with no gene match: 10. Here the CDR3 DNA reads TGTGCCAGCAGCCCGAGACAGGGATCCTCCTCTGGGGCCAACGTCCTGACTTTC. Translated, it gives CASSPRQGSSSGANVLTF.

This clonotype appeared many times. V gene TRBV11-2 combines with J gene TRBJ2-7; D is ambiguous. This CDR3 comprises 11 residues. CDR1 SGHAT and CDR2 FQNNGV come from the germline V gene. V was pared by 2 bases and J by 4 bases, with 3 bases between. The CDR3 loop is CASSLTYEQYF. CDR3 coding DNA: TGTGCCAGCAGCTTAACGTACGAGCAGTACTTC.

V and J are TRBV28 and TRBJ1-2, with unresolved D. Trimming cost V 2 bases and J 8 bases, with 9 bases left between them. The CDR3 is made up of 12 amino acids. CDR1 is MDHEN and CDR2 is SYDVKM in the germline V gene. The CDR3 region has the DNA TGTGCCAGCAGTTTACCTCAGAAAGGCTACACCTTC. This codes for CASSLPQKGYTF.

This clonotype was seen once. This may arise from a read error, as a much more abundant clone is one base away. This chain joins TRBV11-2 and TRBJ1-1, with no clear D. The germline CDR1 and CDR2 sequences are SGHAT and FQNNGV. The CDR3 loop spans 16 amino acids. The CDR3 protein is CAGSFTLLGSNTEAFF. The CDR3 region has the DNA TGTGCCGGCAGCTTTACTCTTCTGGGCTCGAACACTGAAGCTTTCTTT.

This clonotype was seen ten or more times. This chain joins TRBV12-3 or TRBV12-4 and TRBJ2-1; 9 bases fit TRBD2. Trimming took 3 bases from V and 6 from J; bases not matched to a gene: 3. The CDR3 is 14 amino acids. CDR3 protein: CASSFGGGANEQFF. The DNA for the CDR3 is TGTGCCAGCAGTTTTGGCGGGGGGGCCAATGAGCAGTTCTTC.

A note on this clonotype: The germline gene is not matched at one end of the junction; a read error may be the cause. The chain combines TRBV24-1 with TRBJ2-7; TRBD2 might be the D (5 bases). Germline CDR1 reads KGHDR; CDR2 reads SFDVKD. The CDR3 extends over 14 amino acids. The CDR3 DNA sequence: TGTGCCAGCAGTTCCGGGATCGACGCCTACGAGCAGTACTTC. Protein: CASSSGIDAYEQYF.

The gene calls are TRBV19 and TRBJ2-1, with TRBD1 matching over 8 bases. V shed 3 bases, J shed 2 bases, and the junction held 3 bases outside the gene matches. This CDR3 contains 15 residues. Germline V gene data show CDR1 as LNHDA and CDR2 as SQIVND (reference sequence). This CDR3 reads CASSIGGQAYNEQFF. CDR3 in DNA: TGTGCCAGTAGTATCGGGGGACAGGCCTACAATGAGCAGTTCTTC. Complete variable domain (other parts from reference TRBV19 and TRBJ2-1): DGGITQSPKYLFRKEGQNVTLSCEQNLNHDAMYWYRQDPGQGLRLIYYSQIVNDFQKGDIAEGYSVSREKKESFPLTVTSAQKNPTAFYLCASSIGGQAYNEQFFGPGTRLTVL.

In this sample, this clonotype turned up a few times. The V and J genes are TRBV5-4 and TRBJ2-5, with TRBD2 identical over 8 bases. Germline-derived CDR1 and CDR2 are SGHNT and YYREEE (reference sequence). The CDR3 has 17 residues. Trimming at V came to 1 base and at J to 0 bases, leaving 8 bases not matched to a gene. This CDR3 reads CASSLWGSGGHQETQYF. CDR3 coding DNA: TGTGCCAGCAGCTTGTGGGGCAGCGGGGGCCACCAAGAGACCCAGTACTTC.

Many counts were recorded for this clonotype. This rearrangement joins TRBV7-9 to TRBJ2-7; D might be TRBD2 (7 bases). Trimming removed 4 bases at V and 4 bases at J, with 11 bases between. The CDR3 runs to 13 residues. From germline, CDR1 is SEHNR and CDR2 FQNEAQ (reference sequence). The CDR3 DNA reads TGTGCCAGCAGCTCAGAGGGGGGGTACGAGCAGTACTTC. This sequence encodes CASSSEGGYEQYF.

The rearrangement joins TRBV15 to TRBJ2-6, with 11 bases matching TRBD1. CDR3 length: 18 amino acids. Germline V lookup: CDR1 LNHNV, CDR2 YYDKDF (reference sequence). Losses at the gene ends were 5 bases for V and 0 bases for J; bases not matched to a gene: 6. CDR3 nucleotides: TGTGCCACCAGCTTGGGACAGGGGGGAGGCTCTGGGGCCAACGTCCTGACTTTC. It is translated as CATSLGQGGGSGANVLTF.

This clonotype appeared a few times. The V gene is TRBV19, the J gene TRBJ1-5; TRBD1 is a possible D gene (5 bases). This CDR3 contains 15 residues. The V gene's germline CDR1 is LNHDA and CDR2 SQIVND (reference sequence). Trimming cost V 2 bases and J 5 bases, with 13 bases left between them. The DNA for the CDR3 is TGTGCCAGTAGTATACTTCCCCAGGGAGATCAGCCCCAGCATTTT. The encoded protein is CASSILPQGDQPQHF.